This TCR beta chain came from a study of OX40 agonist ivuxolimab in advanced cancers. V shed 1 base, J shed 4 bases, and the junction held 5 bases outside the gene matches. Germline V lookup: CDR1 SGHVT, CDR2 SQSDAQ. This CDR3 has 16 residues. TCRdb's table, derived via immunoSEQ multiplex PCR, lists solely in-frame clones and lacks some. The sample yields 45,000 to 50,000 clones, approximately 86% seen once. This TCR was sampled from an adult with an advanced solid tumor such as melanoma, head and neck, liver or kidney cancer. J is TRBJ2-1 and V is TRBV7-4, with 9 nucleotides matching TRBD2. The source was CD4+ or CD8+ T cells sorted from blood, collected in a trial of the OX40 agonist ivuxolimab. CDR3 sequence reads: CASSLDSAGGYNEQFF. The CDR3, as DNA: TGTGCCAGCAGCTTAGATTCAGCGGGAGGTTACAATGAGCAGTTCTTC.